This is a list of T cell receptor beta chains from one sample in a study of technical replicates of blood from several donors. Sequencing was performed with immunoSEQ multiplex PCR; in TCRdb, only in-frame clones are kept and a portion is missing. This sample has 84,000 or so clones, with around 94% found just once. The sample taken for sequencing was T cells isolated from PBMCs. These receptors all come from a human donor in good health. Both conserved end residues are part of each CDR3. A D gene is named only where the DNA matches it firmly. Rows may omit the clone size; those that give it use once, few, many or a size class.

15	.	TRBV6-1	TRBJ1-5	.	TGTGCCAGCCTCCGGGAAGGACAGCCAAATCAGCCCCAGCATTTT	CASLREGQPNQPQHF
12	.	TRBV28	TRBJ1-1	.	TGTGCCACCAAGGGATCCGGGACAGAAGCTTTCTTT	CATKGSGTEAFF
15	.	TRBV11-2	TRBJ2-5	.	TGTGCCAGCAGCGTAATGCCTAGCCCTAAGGAGACCCAGTACTTC	CASSVMPSPKETQYF
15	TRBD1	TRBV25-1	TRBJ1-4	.	TGTGCCAGCAGTGATACGACAGGGCCAAATGAAAAACTGTTTTTT	CASSDTTGPNEKLFF
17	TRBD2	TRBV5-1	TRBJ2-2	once	TGCGCCAGCAGCTTGGATGGACTAGCGGGAAACACCGGGGAGCTGTTTTTT	CASSLDGLAGNTGELFF
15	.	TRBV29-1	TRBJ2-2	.	TGCAGCGTTGAAGCTCCCCTTTCGAACACCGGGGAGCTGTTTTTT	CSVEAPLSNTGELFF
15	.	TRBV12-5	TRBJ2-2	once	TGTGCTAGTGGGCCATGGGGGGGCCCCACCGGGGAGCTGTTTTTT	CASGPWGGPTGELFF
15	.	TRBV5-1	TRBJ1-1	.	TGCGCCAGCAGCTCACCCCTCCAGATGAACACTGAAGCTTTCTTT	CASSSPLQMNTEAFF
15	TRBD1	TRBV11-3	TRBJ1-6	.	TGTGCCAGCAGCTCCCGCCGGGACAGGGCTTCACCCCTCCACTTT	CASSSRRDRASPLHF
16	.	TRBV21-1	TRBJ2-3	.	TGTGCCAGCAGCAAAGAAGACAGACAGGACACAGATACGCAGTATTTT	CASSKEDRQDTDTQYF
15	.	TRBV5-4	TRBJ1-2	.	TGTGCCAGCAGCTTGGCAGGGGAGGGCAACTATGGCTACACCTTC	CASSLAGEGNYGYTF
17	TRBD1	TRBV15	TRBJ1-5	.	TGTGCCACCAGCAGAGAAAGTTGGGACAGCGAAAATCAGCCCCAGCATTTT	CATSRESWDSENQPQHF
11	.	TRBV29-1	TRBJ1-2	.	TGCAGCGTGCCCAAGGGGGATGGCTACACCTTC	CSVPKGDGYTF
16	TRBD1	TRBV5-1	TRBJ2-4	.	TGCGCCAGCAGCAACCCAGGGGGACAAGCCAAAAACATTCAGTACTTC	CASSNPGGQAKNIQYF
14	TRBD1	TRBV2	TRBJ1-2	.	TGTGCCAGCAGTGTCGCGGGACAGGGTGTTGGCTACACCTTC	CASSVAGQGVGYTF
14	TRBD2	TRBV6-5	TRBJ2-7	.	TGTGCCAGCAGTTACTCTAGCGGGAGTTACGAGCAGTACTTC	CASSYSSGSYEQYF
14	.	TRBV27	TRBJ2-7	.	TGTGCCAGCACTCTTAGGGGCGGATCCTACGAGCAGTACTTC	CASTLRGGSYEQYF
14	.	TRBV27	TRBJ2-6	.	TGTGCCAGCAGCTTTTACTCTGGGGCCAACGTCCTGACTTTC	CASSFYSGANVLTF
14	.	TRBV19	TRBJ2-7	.	TGTGCCAGTAGTATCCTCAGGAACCCAGACGAGCAGTACTTC	CASSILRNPDEQYF
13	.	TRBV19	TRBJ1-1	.	TGTGCCAGTCGAAACAGGGAGAACACTGAAGCTTTCTTT	CASRNRENTEAFF
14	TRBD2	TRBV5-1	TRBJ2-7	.	TGCGCCAGCAGCCTCGCTGGGGAGGGCTACGAGCAGTACTTC	CASSLAGEGYEQYF
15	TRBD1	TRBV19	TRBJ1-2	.	TGTGCCAGTAGTATTCCTATCGGACAGGGGTATGGCTACACCTTC	CASSIPIGQGYGYTF
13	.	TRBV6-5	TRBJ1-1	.	TGTGCCGTATCGAGCCTGGAGAGCACTGAAGCTTTCTTT	CAVSSLESTEAFF
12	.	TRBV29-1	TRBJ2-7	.	TGCAGCGTTGGCGGGGCCCTTTACGAGCAGTACTTC	CSVGGALYEQYF
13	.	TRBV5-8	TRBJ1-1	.	TGTGCCAGCAGCTTACTGTTGAACACTGAAGCTTTCTTT	CASSLLLNTEAFF
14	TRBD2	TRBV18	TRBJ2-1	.	TGTGCCAGCTCACCGCTAGCGGGAGGAAATGAGCAGTTCTTC	CASSPLAGGNEQFF
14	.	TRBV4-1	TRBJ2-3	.	TGCGCCAGCAGCCAAAATAGCGGCACAGATACGCAGTATTTT	CASSQNSGTDTQYF
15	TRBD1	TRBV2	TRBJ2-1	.	TGTGCCAGCAGTATACAGGGGATAGGCTACAATGAGCAGTTCTTC	CASSIQGIGYNEQFF
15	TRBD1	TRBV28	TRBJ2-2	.	TGTGCCAGCGGGACGACAGGGGCGATCCCCGGGGAGCTGTTTTTT	CASGTTGAIPGELFF
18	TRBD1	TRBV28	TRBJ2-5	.	TGTGCCAGCAGCTTCGGACTCGGGAGACAGGGGCGGCCGGAGACCCAGTACTTC	CASSFGLGRQGRPETQYF
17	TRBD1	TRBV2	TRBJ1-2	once	TGTGCCAGCAGCCCGGGGACAGGGGGGGGAAGGTTTTATGGCTACACCTTC	CASSPGTGGGRFYGYTF
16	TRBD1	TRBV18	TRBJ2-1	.	TGTGCCAGCTCACCGGACAGGGAATTAAGGTACAATGAGCAGTTCTTC	CASSPDRELRYNEQFF
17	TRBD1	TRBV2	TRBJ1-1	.	TGTGCCAGCAGAAAACCTCGGGACAGGGAGATGAACACTGAAGCTTTCTTT	CASRKPRDREMNTEAFF